These 7 T cell receptor beta chains originate from one sample sequenced in a study of response to subunit inactivated influenza vaccine. MiXCR, applied by TCRdb to the RT-PCR reads, yields one record per CDR3 protein. In the table there are around 850,000 distinct CDR3 sequences, 18% of which are singletons. The sequences come from PBMCs from blood, collected around 5 days after vaccination. The source of these receptors is a man in his forties or fifties who received an inactivated influenza vaccine.

The chain links TRBV5-1 to TRBJ2-3; D ambiguous. There are 14 residues in the CDR3. Germline loops: CDR1 SGHRS, CDR2 YFSETQ. Trimming removed 4 bases from V and 2 bases from J, with 11 bases in between. The CDR3 spells CASSTLGNTDTQYF. The DNA of the CDR3 is TGCGCCAGCAGCACCTTGGGGAACACAGATACGCAGTATTTT.

In nucleotides, the CDR3 is TGCAGTGCTAGAGCAGATACTAGGCAAGAGACCCAGTACTTC. The encoded protein is CSARADTRQETQYF. The chain joins TRBV20-1 to TRBJ2-5; D is possibly TRBD2 (5 bases). V gave up 1 base and J gave up 2 bases, with 11 bases separating them. CDR3 size: 14 residues. Germline CDR1 is DFQATT and CDR2 is SNEGSKA (reference sequence).

This rearrangement joins TRBV12-3 or TRBV12-4 to TRBJ2-7, with 7 positions matching TRBD1. The CDR3 is 15 residues long. V lost 3 bases and J lost 4; bases outside the gene matches: 9. The CDR3 reads CASSFIGTERYEQYF. CDR3 DNA: TGTGCCAGCAGTTTCATCGGGACAGAGAGATACGAGCAGTACTTC.

A few counts support this clonotype. Here the CDR3 DNA reads TGTGCCAGCAACCCGGACGGAAGTTTTAGCAATCAGCCCCAGCATTTT. It is translated as CASNPDGSFSNQPQHF. The V gene is TRBV27, the J gene TRBJ1-5, with no clear D. Germline lookup yields CDR1 MNHEY and CDR2 SMNVEV (reference sequence). V was clipped by 7 bases and J by 0 bases, with 16 bases between them. The CDR3 totals 16 residues.

J is TRBJ2-5 and V is TRBV6-5, with 7 positions matching TRBD1. The DNA end lines up better with TRBJ2-1; the J call may be wrong. The length of the CDR3 is 15 residues. The germline gives CDR1 MNHEY, CDR2 SVGAGI. This CDR3 is CASSYLGTAQETQFF. DNA for the CDR3: TGTGCCAGCAGTTACCTGGGGACAGCTCAAGAGACCCAGTTCTTC.

V is TRBV12-3 or TRBV12-4 and J is TRBJ2-1; D is perhaps TRBD1 or TRBD2 (5 bases each). Trimming pared 3 bases from V and 6 bases from J, leaving 12 bases between. The CDR3 extends over 14 amino acids. The CDR3 loop is CASSFRERGNEQFF. Here the CDR3 DNA reads TGTGCCAGCAGTTTCAGGGAGAGGGGCAATGAGCAGTTCTTC.

This sequence joins TRBV6-2 or TRBV6-3 and TRBJ2-5; D possibly matches TRBD1 or TRBD2 (5 bases each). Trimming stripped 3 bases from V and 5 bases from J, with 10 bases between. The CDR3 covers 13 residues. The germline V gene encodes CDR1 MNHEY and CDR2 SVGEGT. The CDR3 loop reads CASSYWDGETQYF. The CDR3 nucleotides read TGTGCCAGCAGTTATTGGGACGGCGAGACCCAGTACTTC.